Below are 32 T cell receptor beta chains sequenced from a single sample in a study of blood T cell repertoires in COVID-19. The repertoire was sequenced with immunoSEQ multiplex PCR; TCRdb's copy has only in-frame clones and lacks some. Among about 200,000 clones listed, 75% to 90% were seen once. Sequenced material: peripheral blood. The receptors come from a man aged 35 to 55 with acute or convalescent COVID-19.

This chain connects TRBV6-2 or TRBV6-3 to TRBJ2-7; TRBD2 matches 7 bases. V was pared by 2 bases and J by 5 bases, with 6 bases of the junction left unmatched. The CDR3 totals 14 residues. CDR1 is MNHEY, CDR2 SVGEGT, per germline. The CDR3: CASSYPAGNDEQYF. DNA for the CDR3: TGTGCCAGCAGTTACCCAGCGGGAAACGACGAGCAGTACTTC.

The CDR3 DNA reads as TGCGCCAGCAGCCACCAGCCGGGACTAGCGGGAAGGGTGCTCGTTGATACGCAGTATTTT. Its translation is CASSHQPGLAGRVLVDTQYF. This chain uses TRBV4-3 with TRBJ2-3, with 13 nucleotides matching TRBD2. V gave up 3 bases and J gave up 6 bases; unmatched junction bases: 18. The CDR3 is 20 amino acids. Germline V gives CDR1 LGHNA, CDR2 YSLEER.

Only a few counts were recorded for this clone. The chain carries TRBV2 and TRBJ1-5; 7 bases agree with TRBD1. The junction had 4 bases not matched to a gene; V was cut back by 1 base and J by 4 bases. The CDR3 is 15 amino acids. CDR1 and CDR2 (germline): SNHLY, FYNNEI. As DNA, the CDR3 is TGTGCCAGCAGTGAAGAAGGGGGCACGAATCAGCCCCAGCATTTT. Its protein is CASSEEGGTNQPQHF.

This chain joins TRBV28 and TRBJ2-5; TRBD2 is a possible D gene (6 bases). Germline V CDR1 and CDR2: MDHEN, SYDVKM. The CDR3 is 13 amino acids. The V end lost 5 bases, the J end lost 5 bases, and 12 bases lay between the germline ends. CDR3 in DNA: TGTGCCAGCAGTGCGGGGTCAGCGGAGACCCAGTACTTC. Its translation: CASSAGSAETQYF.

This clone has just one count. The V gene is TRBV6-5, the J gene TRBJ1-5; possible D gene TRBD1, 6 bases. CDR1 MNHEY and CDR2 SVGAGI come from the germline V gene. This CDR3 is 15 amino acids long. With 5 bases removed from V and 1 base from J, the gap between germline ends came to 12 bases. CDR3 DNA sequence: TGTGCCAGCAGTATGGACAGTCGGAGCAATCAGCCCCAGCATTTT. Protein product: CASSMDSRSNQPQHF.

The chain couples TRBV7-2 to TRBJ2-1, with 8 bases matching TRBD1. The CDR3 is 15 amino acids. Germline CDR1 SGHTA, CDR2 FQGNSA. V lost 5 bases, J lost 7 bases, and 10 bases stayed unmatched. CDR3 DNA sequence: TGTGCCAGCAGCACCGGGACAGGCGGTGGGAATGAGCAGTTCTTC. Encoded protein: CASSTGTGGGNEQFF.

The genes are TRBV18 and TRBJ2-1, with D tentatively TRBD1 (6 bases). The CDR3 covers 15 residues. Germline V lookup: CDR1 KGHSH, CDR2 LQKENI. V was shortened by 3 bases and J by 4 bases, with 13 bases between the two germline ends. CDR3 in DNA: TGTGCCAGCTCACCTCGGGACAAAGGATACAATGAGCAGTTCTTC. It specifies CASSPRDKGYNEQFF.

V gene TRBV29-1 combines with J gene TRBJ2-2; no clear D gene. Germline-derived CDR1 and CDR2 are SQVTM and ANQGSEA. The CDR3 runs to 13 residues. V was pared by 6 bases and J by 0 bases, with 8 bases between. CDR3 sequence reads: CSVRLTNTGELFF. The CDR3 DNA follows: TGCAGCGTGCGACTGACGAACACCGGGGAGCTGTTTTTT.

The V call is TRBV30, the J call TRBJ1-5; 9 nucleotides align to TRBD1. Germline-derived CDR1 and CDR2 are GTSNPN and SVGIG (reference sequence). This CDR3 has 14 amino acids. The J segment lost 4 bases and the V segment lost 2 bases, leaving 3 bases of the junction unmatched. The CDR3 DNA is TGTGCCTGGAGTTACGGACAGGGGAATCAGCCCCAGCATTTT. This translates into CAWSYGQGNQPQHF.

This chain connects TRBV7-9 to TRBJ2-7, with 7 bases lining up with TRBD2. The germline V gene has CDR1 SEHNR and CDR2 FQNEAQ (reference sequence). V shed 2 bases, J shed 1 base, and the junction held 8 bases outside the gene matches. This CDR3 is built from 16 residues. CDR3 sequence (DNA): TGTGCCAGCAGCTTACTGGAAGCGGGATATTCCTACGAGCAGTACTTC. Its protein is CASSLLEAGYSYEQYF.

The chain recombines TRBV5-1 with TRBJ2-7; tentative D call: TRBD1 (5 bases). This CDR3 is 14 amino acids long. Germline CDR1 SGHRS, CDR2 YFSETQ. V lost 0 bases to trimming and J lost 7 bases, with 14 bases between them. CDR3 in amino acids: CASSLVAGLAEQYF. The DNA for the CDR3 is TGCGCCAGCAGCTTGGTTGCAGGGCTGGCGGAGCAGTACTTC. Based on the CDR3 plus reference TRBV5-1 and TRBJ2-7, the full variable domain is KAGVTQTPRYLIKTRGQQVTLSCSPISGHRSVSWYQQTPGQGLQFLFEYFSETQRNKGNFPGRFSGRQFSNSRSEMNVSTLELGDSALYLCASSLVAGLAEQYFGPGTRLTVT.

The genes are TRBV5-1 and TRBJ2-5; D is uncertain. Trimming pared 4 bases from V and 0 bases from J, leaving 7 bases between. The length of the CDR3 is 13 residues. Germline V CDR1 and CDR2: SGHRS, YFSETQ. DNA for the CDR3: TGCGCCAGCAGCCGCAGGCACCAAGAGACCCAGTACTTC. Residues: CASSRRHQETQYF.

The V call is TRBV28, the J call TRBJ2-7; TRBD1 agrees at 8 bases. The CDR3 covers 14 residues. Trimming took 8 bases from V and 1 from J; bases not matched to a gene: 7. CDR1 is MDHEN and CDR2 is SYDVKM in the germline V gene. Written as DNA, the CDR3 is TGTGCCAGCTGGAACAGGGGGACGTCCTACGAGCAGTACTTC. Protein: CASWNRGTSYEQYF.

The chain has TRBV28 and TRBJ2-7; 8 bases align to TRBD1. Germline lookup yields CDR1 MDHEN and CDR2 SYDVKM. The CDR3 is 15 amino acids. The V and J ends lost 6 bases and 3 bases, in that order; junction bases with no gene match: 10. In nucleotides, the CDR3 is TGTGCCAGCAGCCCCCCCGTAGGACAGGGCTACGAGCAGTACTTC. Translation: CASSPPVGQGYEQYF.

The rearrangement links TRBV30 to TRBJ1-5, with D perhaps TRBD1 (6 bases). This CDR3 contains 13 residues. V shed 0 bases and J shed 6 bases, with 9 bases lying between them. Germline loops: CDR1 GTSNPN, CDR2 SVGIG (reference sequence). CDR3 nucleotide sequence: TGTGCCTGGAGTGTACAGGGTGGTCAGCCCCAGCATTTT. Amino acids: CAWSVQGGQPQHF.

V is TRBV29-1 and J is TRBJ2-3; 8 bases align to TRBD2. The CDR3 spans 16 residues. Germline V gene data show CDR1 as SQVTM and CDR2 as ANQGSEA. Trimming cost V 4 bases and J 1 base; bases outside gene matches: 10. CDR3 DNA sequence: TGCAGCGTTGGTGGTAGCGGGACCAGCGGCACAGATACGCAGTATTTT. It translates to CSVGGSGTSGTDTQYF.

The V and J genes are TRBV7-8 and TRBJ1-1, with 10 positions matching TRBD1. V was pared by 0 bases and J by 7 bases, with 8 bases of the junction left unmatched. Germline CDR1 and CDR2: SGHVS and FQNEAQ. The CDR3 is 16 amino acids. CDR3 DNA: TGTGCCAGCAGCTTAGCCCTGGGACAGGGGAGGGATGAAGCTTTCTTT. The encoded protein is CASSLALGQGRDEAFF.

This chain uses TRBV10-3 with TRBJ2-7, with D unclear. Trimming removed 0 bases at V and 2 bases at J, with 11 bases between. The length of the CDR3 is 15 residues. CDR1 is ENHRY and CDR2 is SYGVKD in the germline V gene. This CDR3 reads CAISESNGGAYEQYF. The CDR3 DNA sequence: TGTGCCATCAGTGAGTCGAACGGCGGTGCCTACGAGCAGTACTTC.

CDR3 sequence (DNA): TGTGCCACCAGTGACTCCGGACTAGCGGGAGGGAGGGACGATGAGCAGTTCTTC. Protein sequence: CATSDSGLAGGRDDEQFF. The chain links TRBV24-1 to TRBJ2-1; TRBD2 agrees at 15 bases. The CDR3 is 18 residues long. V was pared by 4 bases and J by 8 bases, with 11 bases of the junction left unmatched. Germline loops: CDR1 KGHDR, CDR2 SFDVKD.

The CDR3: CASRGQGLEKLFF. The CDR3 coding sequence is TGTGCCAGCAGGGGACAGGGTTTGGAAAAACTGTTTTTT. The V gene is TRBV27, the J gene TRBJ1-4, with TRBD1 matching over 9 bases. The CDR3 is 13 amino acids. J was trimmed by 8 bases and V by 6 bases; bases with no gene match: 4. The germline V gene has CDR1 MNHEY and CDR2 SMNVEV (reference sequence). Variable domain in full (rest from reference TRBV27 and TRBJ1-4): EAQVTQNPRYLITVTGKKLTVTCSQNMNHEYMSWYRQDPGLGLRQIYYSMNVEVTDKGDVPEGYKVSRKEKRNFPLILESPSPNQTSLYFCASRGQGLEKLFFGSGTQLSVL.

V usage is TRBV5-1 and J usage is TRBJ2-1; 10 positions match TRBD2. There are 17 residues in the CDR3. Germline CDR1 SGHRS, CDR2 YFSETQ. With 7 bases clipped from V and 9 bases from J, the junction kept 19 bases outside the gene matches. CDR3 loop: CASSLGPEAGGVAEQFF. The CDR3 coding sequence is TGCGCCAGCTCCCTTGGGCCCGAAGCGGGGGGGGTTGCTGAGCAGTTCTTC. The variable domain in full, completed from reference TRBV5-1 and TRBJ2-1, reads KAGVTQTPRYLIKTRGQQVTLSCSPISGHRSVSWYQQTPGQGLQFLFEYFSETQRNKGNFPGRFSGRQFSNSRSEMNVSTLELGDSALYLCASSLGPEAGGVAEQFFGPGTRLTVL.

V is TRBV28 and J is TRBJ2-6, with 7 bases fitting TRBD1. The germline V gene has CDR1 MDHEN and CDR2 SYDVKM. Unmatched junction bases numbered 0, after V lost 2 bases and J lost 2 bases. The CDR3 is 15 residues long. This CDR3 is CASSLQGAGANVLTF. The CDR3 nucleotides are TGTGCCAGCAGTTTACAGGGGGCTGGGGCCAACGTCCTGACTTTC.

V and J are TRBV28 and TRBJ2-7, with TRBD2 matching 9 bases. Trimming at V came to 9 bases and at J to 2 bases, leaving 8 bases not matched to a gene. Germline V gene sequence: CDR1 MDHEN, CDR2 SYDVKM. This CDR3 has 14 amino acids. DNA for the CDR3: TGTGCCAGTCGTCCGGGACTAGCCCCCTACGAGCAGTACTTC. Amino acid sequence: CASRPGLAPYEQYF.

This clone was seen a few times. This chain uses TRBV11-3 with TRBJ2-3; the match to TRBD1 covers 10 bases. J gave up 4 bases and V 8 bases, and 3 bases lay outside the gene matches. Germline values: CDR1 SGHNT, CDR2 YENEEA. The CDR3 spans 13 residues. CDR3 coding DNA: TGTGCCAGCCGGGACAGGGGTGCAGATACGCAGTATTTT. Translating gives CASRDRGADTQYF.

The V call is TRBV24-1, the J call TRBJ1-5, with D possibly being TRBD1 (6 bases). Germline V gene data show CDR1 as KGHDR and CDR2 as SFDVKD. The V gene lost 4 bases and the J gene lost 5 bases, with 17 bases spanning the gap. This CDR3 is built from 16 residues. This chain's CDR3 is CATSDPRDRLDQPQHF. CDR3 coding DNA: TGTGCCACCAGTGACCCGCGAGACAGGCTGGATCAGCCCCAGCATTTT.

The CDR3 DNA sequence: TGTGCCAGCAGCCTACGAAAGGCGGGCCGGGGAGAGACCCAGTACTTC. This translates into CASSLRKAGRGETQYF. The chain has TRBV3-1 (or the pseudogene TRBV3-2) and TRBJ2-5; tentatively, D is TRBD2 (5 bases). Per the germline V gene, CDR1 is LGHDT and CDR2 is YNNKEL (reference sequence). The CDR3 loop spans 16 amino acids. Trimming shortened V by 4 bases and J by 4 bases, and 19 bases separated the two germline ends.

This rearrangement joins TRBV9 to TRBJ2-7; D not certain. V lost 4 bases and J lost 2, with 10 bases in between. The germline V gene has CDR1 SGDLS and CDR2 YYNGEE. The CDR3 is 13 residues long. The CDR3, as DNA: TGTGCCAGCAGCCCCCCTCGAGCCTACGAGCAGTACTTC. Translated, it gives CASSPPRAYEQYF.

The J gene is TRBJ2-3, the V gene TRBV7-9; 13 bases align to TRBD2. In germline, CDR1 is SEHNR, CDR2 FQNEAQ (reference sequence). The CDR3 consists of 16 residues. The trim removed 1 base at V and 8 bases at J, leaving 6 bases unmatched. The CDR3: CASSLGLGLAGFTQYF. Written as DNA, the CDR3 is TGTGCCAGCAGCTTAGGATTGGGACTAGCGGGATTTACGCAGTATTTT.

This clone was counted only a few times. The chain uses TRBV27 and TRBJ1-2; unclear D gene. The CDR3 runs to 14 residues. Germline CDR1 and CDR2: MNHEY and SMNVEV (reference sequence). Trimming left V 6 bases short and J 5 bases short, with 16 bases between. The CDR3 sequence is CASSAFGPPYGYTF. The CDR3 DNA reads TGTGCCAGCAGCGCGTTTGGGCCCCCTTATGGCTACACCTTC.

The genes are TRBV7-6 and TRBJ2-7, with 7 bases identical to TRBD1. CDR3 length: 14 amino acids. The germline CDR1 and CDR2 sequences are SGHVS and FNYEAQ. Germline trimming cut 4 bases from V and 7 bases from J; bases unmatched to any gene: 10. This CDR3 is CASSYDRDSREQYF. CDR3 bases: TGTGCCAGCAGCTATGACCGGGACAGCAGGGAGCAGTACTTC.

V usage is TRBV25-1 and J usage is TRBJ1-3; TRBD1 might be the D (5 bases). V was shortened by 3 bases and J by 3 bases, with 12 bases between the two germline ends. Germline V CDR1 and CDR2: MGHDK, SYGVNS. This CDR3 region has 15 residues. CDR3 region: CASSEGGFSGNTIYF. In DNA, the CDR3 is TGTGCCAGCAGTGAGGGGGGTTTCAGTGGAAACACCATATATTTT.

This chain uses TRBV5-4 with TRBJ1-1; 8 bases are shared with TRBD1. Germline CDR1 reads SGHNT; CDR2 reads YYREEE (reference sequence). This CDR3 contains 15 residues. V shed 0 bases and J 1 base; nucleotides not matched to a gene: 2. The CDR3 DNA follows: TGTGCCAGCAGCTTGGACAGGGGGGCGAACACTGAAGCTTTCTTT. This encodes CASSLDRGANTEAFF.